This T cell receptor beta chain was captured by sequencing in a study of human T cells and chemical hapten exposure. Across the study: Sensitization used 2% DPC on roughly 2 cm by roughly 2 cm upper inner arm skin. Per-sample TCR yield variation was attributed mainly to small pooled library volume differences.

Specified time point: patch test 1, 2 weeks after DPC sensitization. Treatment: therapeutic diphenylcyclopropenone sensitization with weekly scalp DPC. It was from unfractionated whole blood that total RNA was extracted. TCRdb re-analysed the RACE reads in MiXCR, keeping a single row per CDR3 protein. The sample has 90,000 to 120,000 distinct CDR3 sequences, 11% seen once. The germline CDR1 and CDR2 sequences are LGHNA and YSLEER. V lost 1 base to trimming and J lost 4 bases, with 8 bases between them. This CDR3 comprises 13 residues. This sample comprised whole blood, obtained in connection with sensitization to the hapten diphenylcyclopropenone (DPC). The genes are TRBV4-3 and TRBJ2-7; D is undetermined. This TCR derives from a woman between 35 and 50 years old with alopecia areata. Some clones in this sample may be carry-over from other donors' samples. The chain's CDR3 is CASSQVWGYEQYF. The CDR3 DNA is TGCGCCAGCAGCCAAGTATGGGGATACGAGCAGTACTTC.